This TCR beta chain appears in the sequencing data of a study of blood T cell repertoires in COVID-19. Overall study context: PBMCs, B-cell-depleted T cells, or T cells provided the cDNA or gDNA that made up the material.

In the authors' workflow: Reference gene primer amplification gave nucleated cell count estimates. Assay: immunoSEQ multiplex PCR; the TCRdb copy retains only in-frame clones and omits some. From that table come the V and J calls and clone size; the DNA was used to work out D and trimming. Here the sample spans around 28,000 clones, less than 80% being singletons. There are a few counts of this clone. The CDR3 spans 16 residues. Trimming took 4 bases from V and 7 from J; bases not matched to a gene: 15. Per the germline V gene, CDR1 is SGDLS and CDR2 is YYNGEE. The genes are TRBV9 and TRBJ2-3; 7 bases fit TRBD1. The origin of this receptor is an older man with acute or convalescent COVID-19. What was sequenced was peripheral blood. CDR3: CASSLRTGLNGNTQYF. CDR3 bases: TGTGCCAGCAGCTTACGGACAGGACTGAACGGGAATACGCAGTATTTT.